This T cell receptor (beta chain) derives from a study of CD8 T cells in ankylosing spondylitis. Study-wide results and limits: Reports say disease-linked clones showed up significantly more in matched ankylosing spondylitis synovial fluid.

Quantitative 5'-RACE with molecular barcodes produced the TCR beta libraries. TCRdb re-analysed the 5' RACE reads in MiXCR, keeping a single row per CDR3 protein. The table lists under 400,000 distinct CDR3 sequences, around 10% of them singletons. J gave up 8 bases and V 5 bases, and 4 bases lay outside the gene matches. Germline V gene data show CDR1 as SSHAT and CDR2 as FNYEAQ (reference sequence). The CDR3 sequence is 14 residues long. This clonotype showed up many times. Antigen specificity is unknown. This chain connects TRBV7-7 to TRBJ2-1; 12 bases align to TRBD2. The specimen was blood, either unsorted or a sorted T cell fraction (not recorded which). The clonotype was recovered from a female donor with ankylosing spondylitis or in good health (not recorded which). Here the CDR3 reads CASSPGLAGDEQFF. The CDR3 nucleotides read TGTGCCAGCAGCCCGGGACTAGCGGGCGATGAGCAGTTCTTC.